The rows below give T cell receptor beta chains drawn from one sample of a study of liver allograft versus peripheral blood T cells. TCRdb ran MiXCR on the reads and lists one entry per CDR3 protein. The sample consists of 900 to 1,200 distinct CDR3 sequences, under 20% of them appearing once. The receptors come from a human patient who had a liver transplant. The graft donor may have contributed some T cells. Each CDR3 is given with its conserved first and last residue. Each record gives: V gene, D gene, clone size, J gene, CDR3 DNA, CDR3 protein. A D gene is named only where the DNA matches it firmly. Where a row states a size, it is once, few, many or the class of an expanded clone; other rows omit it.

TRBV18	-	-	TRBJ2-5	TGTGCCAGCTCAGGGGCTGAGACCCAGTACTTC	CASSGAETQYF
TRBV11-2	TRBD2	-	TRBJ2-1	TGTGCCAGCAGCCGAGGGACTAGCGGGAGAAACTACAATGAGCAGTTCTTC	CASSRGTSGRNYNEQFF
TRBV27	-	medium-sized	TRBJ2-1	TGTGCCAGCAGTTTAACTCGCGGACTCCTCAATGAGCAGTTCTTC	CASSLTRGLLNEQFF
TRBV6-2/TRBV6-3	-	medium-sized	TRBJ1-5	TGTGCCAGCAGTTACGGGGGGCAGAGTCAGCCCCAGCATTTT	CASSYGGQSQPQHF
TRBV20-1	-	medium-sized	TRBJ2-7	TGCAGTGCTAGAGATGGGACTCAAGAAAGGCTCGAGCAGTACTTC	CSARDGTQERLEQYF
TRBV3-2	-	few	TRBJ1-2	TGTGCCAGCAGCCCAGGAGGGGAAAGGACCTTC	CASSPGGERTF
TRBV5-6	TRBD1	medium-sized	TRBJ1-4	TGTGCCAGCAGCTTGGCGGGACAGATTAATGAAAAACTGTTTTTT	CASSLAGQINEKLFF
TRBV24-1	TRBD1	medium-sized	TRBJ1-5	TGTGCCACCAGTGCAGGGGGCACCAATCAGCCCCAGCATTTT	CATSAGGTNQPQHF
TRBV28	-	medium-sized	TRBJ2-7	TGTGCCAGCACCTACTCGGCGGGGGCACCGACCTACGAGCAGTACTTC	CASTYSAGAPTYEQYF
TRBV18	TRBD1	medium-sized	TRBJ1-1	TGTGCCAGCTCACCCCGGGACAGGGTCAACACTGAAGCTTTCTTT	CASSPRDRVNTEAFF
TRBV27	TRBD1	-	TRBJ2-7	TGTGCCAGCAGTTTTGGACAGGGTGGCGAGCAGTACTTC	CASSFGQGGEQYF
TRBV2	-	many	TRBJ1-2	TGTGCCAGGACGCAGGGGAACAACTATGGCTACACCTTC	CARTQGNNYGYTF
TRBV28	-	many	TRBJ1-2	TGTGCCAGCAGTTCCCCTCATCTTTTGACGGATCACTATGGCTACACCTTC	CASSSPHLLTDHYGYTF
TRBV11-3	TRBD2	many	TRBJ2-1	TGTGCCAGCAGCTTAGACTCGGGGACTAGCGGGAAAGACAATGAGCAGTTCTTC	CASSLDSGTSGKDNEQFF
TRBV18	-	large	TRBJ1-4	TGTGCCAGCTCACCGACGAGTGCAACTAATGAAAAACTGTTTTTT	CASSPTSATNEKLFF
TRBV13	-	-	TRBJ2-7	-	CASSFYICSAVSGSGHEQYF